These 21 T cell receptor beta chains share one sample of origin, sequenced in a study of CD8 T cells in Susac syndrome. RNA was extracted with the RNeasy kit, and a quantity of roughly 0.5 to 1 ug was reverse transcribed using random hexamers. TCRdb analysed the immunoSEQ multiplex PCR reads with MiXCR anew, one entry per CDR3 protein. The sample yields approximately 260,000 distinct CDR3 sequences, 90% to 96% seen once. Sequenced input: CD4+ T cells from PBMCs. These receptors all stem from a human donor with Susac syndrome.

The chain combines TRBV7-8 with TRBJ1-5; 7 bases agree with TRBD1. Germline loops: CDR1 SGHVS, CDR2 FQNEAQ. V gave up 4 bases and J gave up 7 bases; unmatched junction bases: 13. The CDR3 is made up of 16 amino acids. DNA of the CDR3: TGTGCCAGCAGCTCCTGGGTGACAGGGAGGGACCAGCCCCAGCATTTT. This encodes CASSSWVTGRDQPQHF.

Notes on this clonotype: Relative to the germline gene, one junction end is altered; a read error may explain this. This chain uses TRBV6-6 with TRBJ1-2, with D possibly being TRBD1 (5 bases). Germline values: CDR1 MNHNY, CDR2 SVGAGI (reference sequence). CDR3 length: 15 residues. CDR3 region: CASSYPGRAPVDGAF. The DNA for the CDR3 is TGTGCCAGCAGTTACCCAGGGAGGGCGCCGGTGGATGGTGCCTTC.

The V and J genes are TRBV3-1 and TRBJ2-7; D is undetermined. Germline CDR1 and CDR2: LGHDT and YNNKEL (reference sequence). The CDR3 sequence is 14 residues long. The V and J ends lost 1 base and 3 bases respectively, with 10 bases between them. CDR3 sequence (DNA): TGTGCCAGCAGCCAAGTCGCCCTCTACTACGAGCAGTACTTC. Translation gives CASSQVALYYEQYF.

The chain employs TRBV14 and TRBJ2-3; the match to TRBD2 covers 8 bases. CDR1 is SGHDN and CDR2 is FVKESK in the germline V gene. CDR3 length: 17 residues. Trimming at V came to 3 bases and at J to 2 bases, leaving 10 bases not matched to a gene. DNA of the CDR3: TGTGCCAGCAGCCAGATTCCTAGCGGGCTCTCCACAGATACGCAGTATTTT. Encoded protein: CASSQIPSGLSTDTQYF. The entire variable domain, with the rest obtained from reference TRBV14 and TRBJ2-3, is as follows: EAGVTQFPSHSVIEKGQTVTLRCDPISGHDNLYWYRRVMGKEIKFLLHFVKESKQDESGMPNNRFLAERTGGTYSTLKVQPAELEDSGVYFCASSQIPSGLSTDTQYFGPGTRLTVL.

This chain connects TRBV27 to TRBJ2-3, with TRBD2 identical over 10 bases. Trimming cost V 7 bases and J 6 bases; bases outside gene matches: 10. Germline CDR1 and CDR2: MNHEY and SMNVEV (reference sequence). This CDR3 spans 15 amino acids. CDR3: CASNSLAGAQDTQYF. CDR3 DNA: TGTGCCAGCAATAGTCTAGCGGGAGCGCAGGATACGCAGTATTTT.

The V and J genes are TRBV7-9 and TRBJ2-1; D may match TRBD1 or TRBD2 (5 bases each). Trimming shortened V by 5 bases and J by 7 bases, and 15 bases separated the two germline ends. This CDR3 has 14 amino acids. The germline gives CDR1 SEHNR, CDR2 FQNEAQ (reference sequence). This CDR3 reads CASSLLGAGNEQFF. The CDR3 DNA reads TGTGCCAGCAGCCTACTCGGGGCCGGGAATGAGCAGTTCTTC.

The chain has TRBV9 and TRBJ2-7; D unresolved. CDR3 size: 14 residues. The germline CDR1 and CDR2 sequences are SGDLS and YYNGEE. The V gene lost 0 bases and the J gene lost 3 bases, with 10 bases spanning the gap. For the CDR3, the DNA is TGTGCCAGCAGCGTAGGCCCTCGCTACTACGAGCAGTACTTC. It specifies CASSVGPRYYEQYF.

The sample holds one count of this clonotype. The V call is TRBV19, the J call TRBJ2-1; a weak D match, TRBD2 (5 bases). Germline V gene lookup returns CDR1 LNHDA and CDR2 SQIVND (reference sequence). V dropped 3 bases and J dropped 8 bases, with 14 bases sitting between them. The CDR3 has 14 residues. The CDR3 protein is CASSIVLARHEQFF. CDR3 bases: TGTGCCAGTAGTATCGTCCTAGCAAGACATGAGCAGTTCTTC.

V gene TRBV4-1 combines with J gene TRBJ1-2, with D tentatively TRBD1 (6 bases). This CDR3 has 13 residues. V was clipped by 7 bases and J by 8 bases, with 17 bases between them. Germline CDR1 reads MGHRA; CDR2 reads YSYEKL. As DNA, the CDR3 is TGCGCCAGCAACGGGTTCACAGGGCGGGGCTACACCTTC. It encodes CASNGFTGRGYTF.

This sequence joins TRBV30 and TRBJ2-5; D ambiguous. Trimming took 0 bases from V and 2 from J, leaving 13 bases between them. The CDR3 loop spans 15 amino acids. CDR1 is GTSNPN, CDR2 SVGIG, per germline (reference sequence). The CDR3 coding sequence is TGTGCCTGGAGTGTCCCCAGAGCGTTGCAAGAGACCCAGTACTTC. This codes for CAWSVPRALQETQYF.

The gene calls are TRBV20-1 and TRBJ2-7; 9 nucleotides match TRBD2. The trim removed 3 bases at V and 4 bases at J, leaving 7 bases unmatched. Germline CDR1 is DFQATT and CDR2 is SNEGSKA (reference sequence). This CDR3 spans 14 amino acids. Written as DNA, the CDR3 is TGCAGTGCTAGTTTGCGGGAGGGAATTTACGAGCAGTACTTC. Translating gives CSASLREGIYEQYF.

The CDR3: CATSDRVGTDTQYF. The CDR3 coding sequence is TGTGCCACCAGTGATCGGGTCGGAACAGATACGCAGTATTTT. The rearrangement links TRBV24-1 to TRBJ2-3, with D hard to call. Germline V lookup: CDR1 KGHDR, CDR2 SFDVKD. The V and J ends lost 3 bases and 3 bases respectively, with 9 bases between them. The CDR3 totals 14 residues.

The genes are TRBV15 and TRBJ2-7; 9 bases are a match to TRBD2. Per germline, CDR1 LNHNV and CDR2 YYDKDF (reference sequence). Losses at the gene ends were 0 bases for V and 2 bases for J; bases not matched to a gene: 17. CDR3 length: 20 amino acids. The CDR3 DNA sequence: TGTGCCACCAGCAGAGATAGGTTACGACTAGCGGTGCCTGAGACCTACGAGCAGTACTTC. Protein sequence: CATSRDRLRLAVPETYEQYF.

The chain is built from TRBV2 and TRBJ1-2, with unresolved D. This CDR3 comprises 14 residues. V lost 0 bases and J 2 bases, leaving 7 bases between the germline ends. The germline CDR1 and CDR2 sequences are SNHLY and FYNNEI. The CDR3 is CASSEARVNYGYTF. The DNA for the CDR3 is TGTGCCAGCAGTGAAGCAAGAGTAAACTATGGCTACACCTTC.

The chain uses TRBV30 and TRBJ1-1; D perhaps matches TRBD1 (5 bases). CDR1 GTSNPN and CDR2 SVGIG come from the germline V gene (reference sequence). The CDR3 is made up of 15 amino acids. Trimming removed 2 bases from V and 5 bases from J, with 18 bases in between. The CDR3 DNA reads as TGTGCCTGGAGTCCGGTGGACACCCCTGGGACTGAAGCTTTCTTT. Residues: CAWSPVDTPGTEAFF.

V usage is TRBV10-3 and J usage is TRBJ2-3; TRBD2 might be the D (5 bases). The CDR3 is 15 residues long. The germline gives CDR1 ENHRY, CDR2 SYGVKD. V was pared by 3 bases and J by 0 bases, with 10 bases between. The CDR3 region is CAISEEGTSTDTQYF. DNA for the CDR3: TGTGCCATCAGTGAAGAGGGAACTAGCACAGATACGCAGTATTTT.

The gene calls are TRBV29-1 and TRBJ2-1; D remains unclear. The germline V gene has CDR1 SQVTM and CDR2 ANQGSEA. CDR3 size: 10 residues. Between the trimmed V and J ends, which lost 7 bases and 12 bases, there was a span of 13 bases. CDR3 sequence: CSAVDIRQFF. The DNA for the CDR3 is TGCAGCGCCGTCGATATCAGGCAGTTCTTC.

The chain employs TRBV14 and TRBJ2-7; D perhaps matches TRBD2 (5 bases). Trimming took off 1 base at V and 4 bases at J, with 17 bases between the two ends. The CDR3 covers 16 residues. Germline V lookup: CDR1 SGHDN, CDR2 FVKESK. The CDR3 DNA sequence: TGTGCCAGCAGCCAAGGCGGAGGAAAGGTTGGATACGAGCAGTACTTC. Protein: CASSQGGGKVGYEQYF.

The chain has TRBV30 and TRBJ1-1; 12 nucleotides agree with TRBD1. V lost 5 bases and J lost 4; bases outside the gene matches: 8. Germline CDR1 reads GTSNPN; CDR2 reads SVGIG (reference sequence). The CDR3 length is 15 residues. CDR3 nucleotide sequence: TGTGCCTGGGGGGGACAGGGGGCAGGAGGCACTGAAGCTTTCTTT. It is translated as CAWGGQGAGGTEAFF.

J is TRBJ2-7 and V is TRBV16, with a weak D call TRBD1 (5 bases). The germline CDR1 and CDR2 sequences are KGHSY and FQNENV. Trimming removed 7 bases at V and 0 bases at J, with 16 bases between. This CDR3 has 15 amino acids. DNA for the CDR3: TGTGCCAGCACCCAGCAAGACAGAAGCTCCTACGAGCAGTACTTC. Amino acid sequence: CASTQQDRSSYEQYF.

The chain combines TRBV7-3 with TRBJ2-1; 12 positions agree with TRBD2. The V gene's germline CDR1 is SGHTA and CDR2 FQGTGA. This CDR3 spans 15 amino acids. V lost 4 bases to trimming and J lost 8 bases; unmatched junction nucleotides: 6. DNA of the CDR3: TGTGCCAGCAGCTCCGGCGGGACTAGCGGGCATGAGCAGTTCTTC. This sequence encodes CASSSGGTSGHEQFF.